Given below is one T cell receptor beta chain in context. What antigen it recognizes has not been identified. Per-nucleotide qualities are absent, and no much larger clonotype sits a single base away. The data are from a study of blood T cell repertoires in COVID-19 (dated by TCRdb to the early 2020s). The study in broad terms: Samples covering the acute and convalescent phases of COVID-19 were provided by collaborators in the United States, Italy and Spain. The samples were drawn from the first 160 participants of the ongoing ImmuneRACE study and from 950 to 1,500 subjects provided by 6 global collaborators. The repertoires were released in a freely available public database meant as a resource for research on the immune response to SARS-CoV-2. The prospective study material was composed of cDNA or gDNA derived from T cells, B-cell-depleted T cells, or PBMCs. HLA class I and class II types, where available, came from metadata supplied by the sample provider rather than from assay-based typing. Deeply sampled blood TCRbeta repertoires from subjects exposed to, actively infected with, or recovered from COVID-19 were included in the dataset. Nearly every sample came with metadata listing a de-identified subject ID, COVID-19 status, age in years and sex. What the authors observed across the whole study: Clinical and demographic metadata were provided uncurated, with the amount varying by source and participant.

TCRbeta CDR3 regions were amplified from genomic DNA by means of the immunoSEQ Assay, a bias-controlled multiplex PCR. Per the source publication's procedure: The number of nucleated cells in each sample was estimated from the amplification of reference gene primers within the assay. Sequence reads were collapsed and filtered to measure the absolute abundance of every unique TCRbeta CDR3 rearrangement. Productive Simpson clonality was computed per sample as the square root of Simpson's diversity index over productive rearrangements. As stored in TCRdb, this immuneACCESS dataset retains in-frame rearrangements with V and J assigned. A fraction of the clones does not appear; measured against another copy, unresolved V genes explain less than half of the discrepancy, and the remainder lacks a known reason. That table furnishes V, J and clone size, whereas the DNA furnished D and trimming. The sample contains some 490,000 clones, about 85% of them found a single time. Of the sample, approximately 8% falls within the top ten clones.

CDR1 and CDR2, per the germline V gene, are SGHRS and YFSETQ. V lost 0 bases and J lost 5 bases; the stretch between them is 9 bases long. The CDR3 numbers 14 residues from cysteine through phenylalanine. Just CDR3 DNA is preserved here, 42 bases in frame from base 1. Enrolling through a virtual design, the prospective study's participants ranged in age from roughly 18 to 89 years and lived across 24 United States geographic areas. To assign participants to cohorts, the prospective study relied on clinical history that participants themselves reported in a screening survey and a study questionnaire. Recovered participants in ImmuneRACE Cohort 3 were defined by two consecutive negative NP/OP PCR tests, clearance by a healthcare professional, or resolution of symptoms. Each participant in the prospective study had whole blood, serum and a nasopharyngeal or oropharyngeal swab collected by mobile phlebotomists. Additional blood draws and questionnaires over a 2-month period could optionally be provided by prospective study participants. Before DNA extraction, prospective study blood samples were shipped either frozen or at room temperature.

The V and J genes are TRBV5-1 and TRBJ2-1; the D gene is perhaps TRBD2, on 5 matching bases. The sequence came from a woman aged 60-75 years who had recovered from COVID-19. Sequencing was performed on PBMCs or T cells enriched from blood (not recorded which). The nucleotide sequence is TGCGCCAGCAGCTTGGGGTCGGGGAACAATGAGCAGTTCTTC. Its product reads: CASSLGSGNNEQFF.